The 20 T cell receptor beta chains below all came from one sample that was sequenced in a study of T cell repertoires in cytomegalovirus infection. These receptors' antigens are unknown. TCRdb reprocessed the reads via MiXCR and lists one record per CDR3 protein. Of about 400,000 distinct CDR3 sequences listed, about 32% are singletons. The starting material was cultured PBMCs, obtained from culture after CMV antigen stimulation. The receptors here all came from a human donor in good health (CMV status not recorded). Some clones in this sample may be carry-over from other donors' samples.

CDR3 sequence: CASSSEGRYGYTF. The CDR3 bases are TGTGCCAGCAGCTCTGAGGGACGCTATGGCTACACCTTC. The chain links TRBV5-6 to TRBJ1-2; TRBD1 might be the D (5 bases). Trimming removed 3 bases at V and 4 bases at J, with 10 bases between. In germline, CDR1 is SGHDT, CDR2 YYEEEE. The CDR3 extends over 13 amino acids.

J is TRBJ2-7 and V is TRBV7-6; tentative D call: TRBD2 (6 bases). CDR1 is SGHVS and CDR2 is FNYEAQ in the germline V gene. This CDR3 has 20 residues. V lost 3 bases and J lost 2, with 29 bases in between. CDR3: CASSFLLRGRNMRETYEQYV. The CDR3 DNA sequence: TGTGCCAGCAGCTTTTTGTTACGGGGGAGAAACATGAGGGAGACCTACGAGCAGTACGTC.

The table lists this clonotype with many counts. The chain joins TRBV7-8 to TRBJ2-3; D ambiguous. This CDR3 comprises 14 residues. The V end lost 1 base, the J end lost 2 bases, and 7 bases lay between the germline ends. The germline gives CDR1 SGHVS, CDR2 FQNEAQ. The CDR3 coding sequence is TGTGCCAGCAGCTTAGAGACGACCACAGATACGCAGTATTTT. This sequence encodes CASSLETTTDTQYF.

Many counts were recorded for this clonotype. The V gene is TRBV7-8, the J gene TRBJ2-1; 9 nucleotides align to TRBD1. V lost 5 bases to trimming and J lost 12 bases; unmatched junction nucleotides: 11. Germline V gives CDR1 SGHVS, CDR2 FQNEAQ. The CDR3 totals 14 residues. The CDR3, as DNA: TGTGCCAGCAGCGTCAGGCGGGACAGGGAGGGGCAGTTCTTC. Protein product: CASSVRRDREGQFF.

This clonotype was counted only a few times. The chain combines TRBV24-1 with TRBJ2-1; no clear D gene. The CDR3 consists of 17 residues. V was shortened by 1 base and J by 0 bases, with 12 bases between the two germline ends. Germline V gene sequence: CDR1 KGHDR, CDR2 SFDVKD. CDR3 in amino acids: CATSDLGRNGSYNEQFF. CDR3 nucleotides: TGTGCCACCAGTGATTTAGGGCGGAACGGCTCCTACAATGAGCAGTTCTTC.

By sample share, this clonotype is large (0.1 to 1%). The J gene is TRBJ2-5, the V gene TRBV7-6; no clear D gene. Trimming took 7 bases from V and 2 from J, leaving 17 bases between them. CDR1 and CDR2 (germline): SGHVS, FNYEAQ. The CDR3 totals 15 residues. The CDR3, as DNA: TGTGCCAGCAAAGCCGGGTTCACGGCACAAGAGACCCAGTACTTC. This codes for CASKAGFTAQETQYF.

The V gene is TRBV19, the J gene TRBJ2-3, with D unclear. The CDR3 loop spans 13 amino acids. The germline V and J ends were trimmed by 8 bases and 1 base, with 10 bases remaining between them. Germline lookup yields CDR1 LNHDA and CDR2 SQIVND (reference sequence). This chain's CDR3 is CASGRLGTDTQYF. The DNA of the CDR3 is TGTGCCAGTGGCAGACTCGGCACAGATACGCAGTATTTT.

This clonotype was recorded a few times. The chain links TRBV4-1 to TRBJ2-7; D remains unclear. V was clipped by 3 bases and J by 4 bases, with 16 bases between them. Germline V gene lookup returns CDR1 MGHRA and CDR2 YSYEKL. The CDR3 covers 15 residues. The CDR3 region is CASSHGRNLLYEQYF. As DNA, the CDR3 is TGCGCCAGCAGCCACGGACGTAATCTCCTGTACGAGCAGTACTTC.

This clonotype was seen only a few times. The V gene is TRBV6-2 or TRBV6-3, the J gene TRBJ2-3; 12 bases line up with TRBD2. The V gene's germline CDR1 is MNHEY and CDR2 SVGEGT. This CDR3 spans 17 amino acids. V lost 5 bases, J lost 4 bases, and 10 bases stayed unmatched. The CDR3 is CASSPYRTSGTSDTQYF. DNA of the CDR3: TGTGCCAGCAGTCCCTACCGGACTAGCGGGACGTCAGATACGCAGTATTTT.

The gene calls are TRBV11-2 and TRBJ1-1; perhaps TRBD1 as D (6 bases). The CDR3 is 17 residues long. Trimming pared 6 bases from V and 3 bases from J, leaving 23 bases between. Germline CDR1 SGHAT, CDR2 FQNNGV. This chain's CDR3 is CASRRTVLGQYHTEAFF. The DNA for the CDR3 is TGTGCCAGCAGACGAACAGTCCTTGGACAGTACCACACTGAAGCTTTCTTT.

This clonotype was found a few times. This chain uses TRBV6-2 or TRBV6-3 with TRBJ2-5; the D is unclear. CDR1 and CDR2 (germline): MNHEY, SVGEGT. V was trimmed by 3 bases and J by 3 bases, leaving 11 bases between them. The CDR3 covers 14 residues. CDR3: CASSYSAGKETQYF. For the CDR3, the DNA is TGTGCCAGCAGTTATTCTGCCGGAAAAGAGACCCAGTACTTC.

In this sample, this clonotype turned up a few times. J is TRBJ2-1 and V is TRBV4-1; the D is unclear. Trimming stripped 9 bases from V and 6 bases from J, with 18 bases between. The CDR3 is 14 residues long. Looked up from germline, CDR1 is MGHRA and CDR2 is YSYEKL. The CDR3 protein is CASLGSLERNEQFF. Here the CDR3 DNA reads TGCGCCAGTTTGGGGTCCCTTGAACGCAATGAGCAGTTCTTC.

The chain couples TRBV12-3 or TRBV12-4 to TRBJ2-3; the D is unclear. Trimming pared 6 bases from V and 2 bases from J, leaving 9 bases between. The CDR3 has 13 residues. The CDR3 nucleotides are TGTGCCAGCAGCCCCGCTTACACAGATACGCAGTATTTT. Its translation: CASSPAYTDTQYF.

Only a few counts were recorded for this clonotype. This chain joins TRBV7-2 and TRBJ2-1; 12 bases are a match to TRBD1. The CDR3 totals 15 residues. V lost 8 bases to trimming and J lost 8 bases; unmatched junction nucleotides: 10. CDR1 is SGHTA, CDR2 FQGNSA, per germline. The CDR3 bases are TGTGCCAGCGGGTTGGGGACAGGGGGCCTGGATGAGCAGTTCTTC. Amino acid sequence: CASGLGTGGLDEQFF.

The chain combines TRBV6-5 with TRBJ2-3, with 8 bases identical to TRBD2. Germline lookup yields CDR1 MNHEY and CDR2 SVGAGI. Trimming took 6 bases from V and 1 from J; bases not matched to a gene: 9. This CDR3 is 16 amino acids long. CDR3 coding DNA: TGTGCCAGCAGGAGCGGGAGTGGGGTGCGCACAGATACGCAGTATTTT. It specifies CASRSGSGVRTDTQYF.

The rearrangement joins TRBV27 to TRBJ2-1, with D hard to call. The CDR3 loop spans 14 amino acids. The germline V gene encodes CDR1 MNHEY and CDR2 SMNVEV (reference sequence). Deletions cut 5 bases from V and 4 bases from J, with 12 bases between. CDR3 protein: CASSPLTAYNEQFF. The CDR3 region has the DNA TGTGCCAGCAGTCCCCTCACGGCTTACAATGAGCAGTTCTTC.

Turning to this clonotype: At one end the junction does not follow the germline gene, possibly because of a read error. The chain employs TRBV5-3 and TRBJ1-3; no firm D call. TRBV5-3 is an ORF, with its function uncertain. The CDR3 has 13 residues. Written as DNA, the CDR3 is TGTGCCAGCAGCTCGTGGTCTGGAAACACCATATATTTT. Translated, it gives CASSSWSGNTIYF.

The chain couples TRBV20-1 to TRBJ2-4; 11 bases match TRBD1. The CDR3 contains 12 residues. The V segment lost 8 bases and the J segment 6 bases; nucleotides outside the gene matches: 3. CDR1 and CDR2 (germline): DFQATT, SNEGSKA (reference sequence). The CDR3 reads CSTGQGGNIQYF. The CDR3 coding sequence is TGCAGTACGGGACAGGGGGGAAACATTCAGTACTTC.

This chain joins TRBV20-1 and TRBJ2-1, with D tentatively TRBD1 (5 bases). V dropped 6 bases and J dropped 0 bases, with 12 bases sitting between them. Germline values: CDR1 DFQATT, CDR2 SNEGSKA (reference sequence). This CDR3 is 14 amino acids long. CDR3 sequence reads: CSAKGARSYNEQFF. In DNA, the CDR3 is TGCAGTGCCAAAGGGGCCCGCTCCTACAATGAGCAGTTCTTC.

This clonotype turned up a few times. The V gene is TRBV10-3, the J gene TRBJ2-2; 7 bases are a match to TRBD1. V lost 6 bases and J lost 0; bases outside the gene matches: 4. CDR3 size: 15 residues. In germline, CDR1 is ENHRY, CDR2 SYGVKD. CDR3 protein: CAIRRDRPNTGELFF. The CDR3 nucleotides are TGTGCCATCAGAAGGGACAGACCGAACACCGGGGAGCTGTTTTTT.